One sample yielded the 20 T cell receptor beta chains listed below, sequenced in a study of CD8+ T cells in alopecia areata. Stated treatment: oral pan-JAK inhibitor, 5-10 mg twice daily. After isolation, RNA underwent reverse transcription to generate cDNA as the sequencing template. Profiled with immunoSEQ multiplex PCR; TCRdb holds only in-frame clones, not every one. The sample lists about 42,000 clones, around 71% occurring once. The sequencing used CD8+ T cells sorted from blood, collected at week 4, from a patient treated with tofacitinib. These TCRs come from a human donor with alopecia areata.

This chain uses TRBV29-1 with TRBJ2-2; no reliable D call. This CDR3 comprises 13 residues. Trimming took 4 bases from V and 5 from J, leaving 11 bases between them. Germline lookup yields CDR1 SQVTM and CDR2 ANQGSEA. The CDR3 nucleotides read TGCAGCGTTGTGTCTTTGGGAACCGGGGAGCTGTTTTTT. Its translation: CSVVSLGTGELFF.

The chain recombines TRBV29-1 with TRBJ2-7; D not certain. Trimming stripped 0 bases from V and 3 bases from J, with 6 bases between. Germline V CDR1 and CDR2: SQVTM, ANQGSEA. This CDR3 is built from 12 residues. The DNA for the CDR3 is TGCAGCGTTGAAGAGTCGGGCTACGAGCAGTACTTC. This sequence encodes CSVEESGYEQYF.

J is TRBJ2-1 and V is TRBV30, with TRBD2 matching 8 bases. CDR1 and CDR2 from the germline V gene are GTSNPN and SVGIG (reference sequence). J was trimmed by 5 bases and V by 2 bases; bases with no gene match: 8. The CDR3 totals 15 residues. Here the CDR3 reads CAWSRSGGLHNEQFF. For the CDR3, the DNA is TGTGCCTGGAGTAGAAGCGGGGGCCTTCACAATGAGCAGTTCTTC.

This clone was recorded a few times. The chain is built from TRBV23-1 and TRBJ2-7, with a tentative D call TRBD1 (7 bases). TRBV23-1 is an ORF for which the function is uncertain. The CDR3 has 13 residues. The V gene lost 9 bases and the J gene lost 5 bases, with 17 bases spanning the gap. Written as DNA, the CDR3 is TGCGCCAGACGGTCCAGGGGGGTCGACGAGCAGTACTTC. Its protein product is CARRSRGVDEQYF.

The rearrangement joins TRBV5-6 to TRBJ1-1; D not certain. Germline V CDR1 and CDR2: SGHDT, YYEEEE. Trimming left V 1 base short and J 7 bases short, with 20 bases between. CDR3 size: 16 residues. CDR3 DNA sequence: TGTGCCAGCAGCTTGAGTTTTAGGTCGGCAGCCCATGAAGCTTTCTTT. The encoded protein is CASSLSFRSAAHEAFF.

The chain employs TRBV25-1 and TRBJ2-7; D could derive from TRBD1 or TRBD2 (5 bases each). CDR3 length: 13 amino acids. Germline V gene lookup returns CDR1 MGHDK and CDR2 SYGVNS. Deletions cut 1 base from V and 3 bases from J, with 7 bases between. This CDR3 is CASSEWDGYEQYF. The CDR3, as DNA: TGTGCCAGCAGTGAATGGGACGGCTACGAGCAGTACTTC.

Only one count was recorded for this clone. The rearrangement joins TRBV10-3 to TRBJ2-7; no clear D gene. Germline-derived CDR1 and CDR2 are ENHRY and SYGVKD. The CDR3 loop spans 12 amino acids. Trimming left V 3 bases short and J 1 base short, with 4 bases between. The CDR3 loop is CAISEASYEQYF. In DNA, the CDR3 is TGTGCCATCAGTGAAGCTTCCTACGAGCAGTACTTC.

This chain uses TRBV9 with TRBJ1-2; D gene ambiguous. The germline CDR1 and CDR2 sequences are SGDLS and YYNGEE. V lost 0 bases and J lost 5, with 11 bases in between. The CDR3 length is 14 residues. For the CDR3, the DNA is TGTGCCAGCAGCGTAGCAGAAGGACCTTATGGCTACACCTTC. This gives the protein CASSVAEGPYGYTF. Full variable domain (outside the CDR3, taken from reference TRBV9 and TRBJ1-2): DSGVTQTPKHLITATGQRVTLRCSPRSGDLSVYWYQQSLDQGLQFLIQYYNGEERAKGNILERFSAQQFPDLHSELNLSSLELGDSALYFCASSVAEGPYGYTFGSGTRLTVV.

A remark on this clone: The sample holds other DNA sequences that translate to the same CDR3. The chain has TRBV13 and TRBJ2-7, with a possible D match to TRBD2 (5 bases). The germline V gene has CDR1 PRHDT and CDR2 FYEKMQ (reference sequence). V was pared by 10 bases and J by 5 bases, with 15 bases between. The length of the CDR3 is 12 residues. The chain's CDR3 is CATSQSGDEQYF. CDR3 nucleotide sequence: TGTGCCACCTCCCAGAGCGGCGACGAGCAGTACTTC. The full variable domain, in which reference TRBV13 and TRBJ2-7 provide the parts outside the CDR3, is AAGVIQSPRHLIKEKRETATLKCYPIPRHDTVYWYQQGPGQDPQFLISFYEKMQSDKGSIPDRFSAQQFSDYHSELNMSSLELGDSALYFCATSQSGDEQYFGPGTRLTVT.

The chain uses TRBV29-1 and TRBJ2-1; D could derive from TRBD1 or TRBD2 (6 bases each). The CDR3 contains 16 residues. CDR1 SQVTM and CDR2 ANQGSEA come from the germline V gene. V gave up 5 bases and J gave up 4 bases, with 21 bases separating them. The CDR3 region is CSVRGADTKPYNEQFF. CDR3 DNA: TGCAGCGTTAGGGGGGCGGACACGAAACCTTACAATGAGCAGTTCTTC.

The rearrangement uses TRBV16 and TRBJ2-7; no definite D call. The V and J ends lost 0 bases and 4 bases respectively, with 7 bases between them. The CDR3 contains 13 residues. Looked up from germline, CDR1 is KGHSY and CDR2 is FQNENV. CDR3: CASSQSISYEQYF. CDR3 sequence (DNA): TGTGCCAGCAGCCAATCGATAAGTTACGAGCAGTACTTC.

This chain connects TRBV30 to TRBJ1-1, with D uncertain. Trimming took off 1 base at V and 1 base at J, with 7 bases between the two ends. This CDR3 comprises 13 residues. Germline assignment: CDR1 GTSNPN and CDR2 SVGIG (reference sequence). This CDR3 reads CAWSDGGNTEAFF. The CDR3 DNA reads as TGTGCCTGGAGTGACGGTGGGAACACTGAAGCTTTCTTT.

This rearrangement joins TRBV7-6 to TRBJ1-1; TRBD1 matches 8 bases. The J segment lost 5 bases and the V segment lost 1 base, leaving 0 bases of the junction unmatched. Per germline, CDR1 SGHVS and CDR2 FNYEAQ. CDR3 length: 13 amino acids. The CDR3 coding sequence is TGTGCCAGCAGCTTAGGACAGGGGACTGAAGCTTTCTTT. Its protein product is CASSLGQGTEAFF.

A few counts support this clone. The sample holds other DNA sequences that translate to the same CDR3. The rearrangement uses TRBV29-1 and TRBJ2-7, with D unclear. Germline V gene sequence: CDR1 SQVTM, CDR2 ANQGSEA. This CDR3 region has 11 residues. Trimming took off 5 bases at V and 0 bases at J, with 5 bases between the two ends. The CDR3 sequence: CSVLSSYEQYF. CDR3 DNA: TGCAGCGTTCTGAGCTCCTACGAGCAGTACTTC.

The V call is TRBV29-1, the J call TRBJ1-1; possibly TRBD1 for D (5 bases). Looked up from germline, CDR1 is SQVTM and CDR2 is ANQGSEA. V was trimmed by 7 bases and J by 5 bases, leaving 23 bases between them. This CDR3 has 15 amino acids. CDR3 in DNA: TGCAGCGCCGAGGGACGGAAAGAAAGGGGAACTGAAGCTTTCTTT. Translating it yields CSAEGRKERGTEAFF.

This clone showed up just a few times. This chain uses TRBV6-4 with TRBJ2-3; D may correspond to TRBD1 or TRBD2 (6 bases each). This CDR3 region has 15 residues. Trimming took 1 base from V and 4 from J, leaving 12 bases between them. Germline values: CDR1 MRHNA, CDR2 SNTAGT. CDR3 sequence (DNA): TGTGCCAGCAGTGACTACGTGGGGGGCCCAGATACGCAGTATTTT. Protein product: CASSDYVGGPDTQYF.

The V call is TRBV7-9, the J call TRBJ2-7; maybe TRBD1 (5 bases). Trimming removed 6 bases from V and 0 bases from J, with 15 bases in between. The germline V gene encodes CDR1 SEHNR and CDR2 FQNEAQ (reference sequence). The CDR3 spans 15 residues. CDR3 residues: CASSERGSRSYEQYF. The CDR3 bases are TGTGCCAGCAGTGAAAGGGGTTCGCGCTCCTACGAGCAGTACTTC.

This clone has just a few counts. The gene calls are TRBV7-6 and TRBJ2-4; 16 positions match TRBD2. The CDR3 extends over 17 amino acids. Looked up from germline, CDR1 is SGHVS and CDR2 is FNYEAQ. The V gene end was trimmed by 5 bases and the J gene end by 5 bases; junction bases not matched to a gene: 6. CDR3 protein: CASSPGTSGGAENIQYF. CDR3 DNA sequence: TGTGCCAGCAGCCCCGGGACTAGCGGGGGGGCCGAAAACATTCAGTACTTC. The full variable domain, with the rest looked up from reference TRBV7-6 and TRBJ2-4, is GAGVSQSPRYKVTKRGQDVALRCDPISGHVSLYWYRQALGQGPEFLTYFNYEAQQDKSGLPNDRFSAERPEGSISTLTIQRTEQRDSAMYRCASSPGTSGGAENIQYFGAGTRLSVL.

The count of this clone is one. The chain links TRBV15 to TRBJ2-7; 9 bases fit TRBD1. Germline CDR1 and CDR2: LNHNV and YYDKDF (reference sequence). The CDR3 consists of 14 residues. V was clipped by 3 bases and J by 3 bases; unmatched bases: 3. For the CDR3, the DNA is TGTGCCACCAGCAGGGGACAGGGTGGCTACGAGCAGTACTTC. Amino acid sequence: CATSRGQGGYEQYF.

The chain is built from TRBV29-1 and TRBJ2-3; 9 bases line up with TRBD2. This CDR3 region has 15 residues. J was trimmed by 1 base and V by 3 bases; bases with no gene match: 5. Germline V gene sequence: CDR1 SQVTM, CDR2 ANQGSEA. This CDR3 reads CSVDQAGGRTDTQYF. The CDR3 nucleotides are TGCAGCGTTGACCAAGCGGGGGGTCGCACAGATACGCAGTATTTT.